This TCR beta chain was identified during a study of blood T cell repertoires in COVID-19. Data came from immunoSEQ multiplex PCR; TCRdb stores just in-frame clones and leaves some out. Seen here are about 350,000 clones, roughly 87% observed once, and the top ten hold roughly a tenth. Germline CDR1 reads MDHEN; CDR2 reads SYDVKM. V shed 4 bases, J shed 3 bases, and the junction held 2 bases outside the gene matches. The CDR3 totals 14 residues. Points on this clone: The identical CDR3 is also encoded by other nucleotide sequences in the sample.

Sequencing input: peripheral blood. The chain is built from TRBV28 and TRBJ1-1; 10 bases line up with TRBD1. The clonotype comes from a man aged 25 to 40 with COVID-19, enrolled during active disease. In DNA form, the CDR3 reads TGTGCCAGCAGTTCCGGACAGGGGGACACTGAAGCTTTCTTT. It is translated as CASSSGQGDTEAFF.